This T cell receptor beta chain originates from a study of blood T cell repertoires in COVID-19 (dated by TCRdb to the early 2020s). About the investigation overall: Samples from collaborators originated in the United States, Italy and Spain and spanned both the acute and convalescent phases of COVID-19. The material from the prospective study consisted of cDNA or gDNA derived from T cells, B-cell-depleted T cells, or PBMCs. Subjects who had been exposed to COVID-19, were actively infected with it, or had recovered from it provided the deeply sampled blood TCRbeta repertoires that made up the dataset. The repertoires were made available in a free public database intended to serve as a resource for research on the immune response to SARS-CoV-2. The samples were drawn from the first 160 participants of the ongoing ImmuneRACE study and from 1,254 subjects provided by 6 global collaborators. A de-identified subject ID, COVID-19 status, age in years and sex were almost always included in the sample metadata. HLA class I and class II types, where available, came from metadata supplied by the sample provider rather than from assay-based typing. What the research found in general, with its limitations: How much clinical and demographic metadata was included differed by source and by participant, and the metadata was provided uncurated.

The CDR3, from cysteine to phenylalanine, totals 15 residues. Only the CDR3 DNA stays, 45 bases, in frame from base 1. Taken from the germline V gene, the CDR1 and CDR2 loops are SGHRS and YFSETQ. The V end loses 4 bases and the J end loses 2 bases, and a stretch of 13 bases separates them. On this clone: Its antigen remains undetermined. The input lacks base qualities; no much larger clone sits a single base away.

TCRbeta CDR3 regions were amplified from genomic DNA by means of the immunoSEQ Assay, a bias-controlled multiplex PCR. Under the source paper's analysis protocol: Nucleated cell counts per sample were estimated from amplification of reference gene primers within the assay. To quantify the absolute abundance of each unique TCRbeta CDR3 rearrangement, sequence reads were collapsed and filtered. For each sample, productive Simpson clonality was calculated as the square root of Simpson's diversity index over productive rearrangements. TCRdb took this table from immuneACCESS and kept in-frame rearrangements with V and J called. Such tables lack part of the clones; where checked against another copy, unresolved V genes explain under half of the gap, and the rest is unexplained. The V and J calls and clone size are taken from that table; D and trimming were inferred from the DNA. A total of approximately 280,000 clones appear in this sample, nearly 90% of them only once. 9% to 9.5% of the sample comes from the top ten.

Collaborating institutions collected whole blood in K2EDTA tubes following their own protocols. Collaborator samples were shipped for TCRbeta analysis as frozen whole blood, isolated PBMCs, or DNA extracted from either sample type. The sequence links TRBV5-1 to TRBJ1-5; TRBD1 might be the D gene, on 5 matching bases. The specimen sequenced was peripheral blood. The origin of this receptor is a man between 18 and 35 years old with active or convalescent COVID-19. The nucleotide sequence reads TGCGCCAGCAGCCGGACATCAGGAGGCAATCAGCCCCAGCATTTT. It encodes CASSRTSGGNQPQHF.